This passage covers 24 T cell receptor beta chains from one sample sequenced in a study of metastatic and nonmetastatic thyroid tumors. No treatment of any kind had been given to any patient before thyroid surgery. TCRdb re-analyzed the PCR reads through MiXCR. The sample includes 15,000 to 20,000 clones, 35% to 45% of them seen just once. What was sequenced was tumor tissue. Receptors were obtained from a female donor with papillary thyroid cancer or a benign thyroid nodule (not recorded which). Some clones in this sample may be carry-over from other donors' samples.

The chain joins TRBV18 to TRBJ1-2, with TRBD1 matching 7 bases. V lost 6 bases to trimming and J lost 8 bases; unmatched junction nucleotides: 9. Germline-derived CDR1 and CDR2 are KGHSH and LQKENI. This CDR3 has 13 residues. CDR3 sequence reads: CASSLRDREGYTF. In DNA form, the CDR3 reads TGTGCCAGCTCGCTCCGGGACAGAGAAGGCTACACCTTC.

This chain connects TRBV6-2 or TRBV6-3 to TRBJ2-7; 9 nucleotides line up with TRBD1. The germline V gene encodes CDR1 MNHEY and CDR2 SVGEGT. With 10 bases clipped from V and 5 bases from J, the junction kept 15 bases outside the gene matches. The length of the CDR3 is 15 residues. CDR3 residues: CATHRTGQGFHEQYF. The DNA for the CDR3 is TGTGCCACACACCGAACGGGACAGGGCTTTCACGAGCAGTACTTC.

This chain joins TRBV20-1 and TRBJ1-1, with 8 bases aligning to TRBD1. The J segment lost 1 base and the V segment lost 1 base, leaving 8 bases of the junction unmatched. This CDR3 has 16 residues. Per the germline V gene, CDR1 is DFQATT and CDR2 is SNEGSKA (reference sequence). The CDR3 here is CSARAPDRGGNTEAFF. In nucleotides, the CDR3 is TGCAGTGCTAGAGCTCCAGACAGGGGCGGGAACACTGAAGCTTTCTTT.

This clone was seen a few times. The CDR3 loop reads CASRPTGVYEQYF. For the CDR3, the DNA is TGTGCCAGCAGGCCGACAGGGGTGTACGAGCAGTACTTC. The chain combines TRBV7-2 with TRBJ2-7; 8 positions agree with TRBD1. The CDR3 sequence is 13 residues long. The V segment lost 6 bases and the J segment 4 bases; nucleotides outside the gene matches: 5. The germline gives CDR1 SGHTA, CDR2 FQGNSA.

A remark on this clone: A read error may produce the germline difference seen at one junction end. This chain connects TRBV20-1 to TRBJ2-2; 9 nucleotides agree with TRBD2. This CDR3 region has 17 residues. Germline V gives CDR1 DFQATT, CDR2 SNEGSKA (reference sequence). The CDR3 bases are TGCAGTGCTAGGTGCTGGTCGGCTAGCGGGAACGTACGGGGAGCTGTTTTT. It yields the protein CSARCWSASGNVRGAVF.

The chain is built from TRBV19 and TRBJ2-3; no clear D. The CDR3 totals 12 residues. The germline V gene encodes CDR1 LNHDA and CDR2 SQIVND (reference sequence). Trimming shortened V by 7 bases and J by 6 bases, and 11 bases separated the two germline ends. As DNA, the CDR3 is TGTGCCAGTACATCGCTTTCTGATACGCAGTATTTT. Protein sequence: CASTSLSDTQYF.

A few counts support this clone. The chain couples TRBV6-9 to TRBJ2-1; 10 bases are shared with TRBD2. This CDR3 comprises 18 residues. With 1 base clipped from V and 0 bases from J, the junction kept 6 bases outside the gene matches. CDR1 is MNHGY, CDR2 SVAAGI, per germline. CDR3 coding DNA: TGTGCCAGCAGTTATTACCGGCGGACTAGCGGCTCCTACAATGAGCAGTTCTTC. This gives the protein CASSYYRRTSGSYNEQFF.

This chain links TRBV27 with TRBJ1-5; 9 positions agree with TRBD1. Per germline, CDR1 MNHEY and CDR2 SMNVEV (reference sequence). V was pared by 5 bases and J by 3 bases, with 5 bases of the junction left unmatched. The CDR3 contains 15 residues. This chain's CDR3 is CASSPGTGINQPQHF. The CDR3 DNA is TGTGCCAGCAGTCCCGGGACAGGGATCAATCAGCCCCAGCATTTT.

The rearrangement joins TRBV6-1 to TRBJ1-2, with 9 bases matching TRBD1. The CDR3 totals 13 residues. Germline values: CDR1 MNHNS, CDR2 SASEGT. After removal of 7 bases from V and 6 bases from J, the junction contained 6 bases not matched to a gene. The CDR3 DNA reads TGTGCCAGCAACCCGACAGGGGGGGATGGCTACACCTTC. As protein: CASNPTGGDGYTF.

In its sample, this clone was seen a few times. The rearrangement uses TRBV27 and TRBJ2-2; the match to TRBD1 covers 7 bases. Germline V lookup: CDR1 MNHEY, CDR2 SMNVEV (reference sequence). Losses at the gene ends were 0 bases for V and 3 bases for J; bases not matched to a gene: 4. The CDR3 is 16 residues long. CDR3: CASSLSQGVDTGELFF. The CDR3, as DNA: TGTGCCAGCAGTTTATCGCAGGGGGTGGACACCGGGGAGCTGTTTTTT.

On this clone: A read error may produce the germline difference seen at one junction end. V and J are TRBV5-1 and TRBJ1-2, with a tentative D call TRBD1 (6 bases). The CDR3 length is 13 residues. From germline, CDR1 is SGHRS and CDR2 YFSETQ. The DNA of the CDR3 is TGCGCCAGCAGCTTGGGGGGGGCAAAGGGCTACACTTTC. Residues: CASSLGGAKGYTF.

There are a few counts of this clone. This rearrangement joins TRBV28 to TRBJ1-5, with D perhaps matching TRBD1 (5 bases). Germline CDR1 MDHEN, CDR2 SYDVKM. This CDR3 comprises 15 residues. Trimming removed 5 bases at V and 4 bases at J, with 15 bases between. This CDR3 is CASSPLGARNQPQHF. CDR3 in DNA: TGTGCCAGCAGTCCCCTTGGGGCGAGGAATCAGCCCCAGCATTTT.

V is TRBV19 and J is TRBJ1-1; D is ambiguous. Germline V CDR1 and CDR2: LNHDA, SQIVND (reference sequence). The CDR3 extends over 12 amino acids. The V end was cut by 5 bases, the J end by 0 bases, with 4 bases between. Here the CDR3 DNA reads TGTGCCAGTAGTCAGGTGAACACTGAAGCTTTCTTT. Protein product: CASSQVNTEAFF. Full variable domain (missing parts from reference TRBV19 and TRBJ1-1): DGGITQSPKYLFRKEGQNVTLSCEQNLNHDAMYWYRQDPGQGLRLIYYSQIVNDFQKGDIAEGYSVSREKKESFPLTVTSAQKNPTAFYLCASSQVNTEAFFGQGTRLTVV.

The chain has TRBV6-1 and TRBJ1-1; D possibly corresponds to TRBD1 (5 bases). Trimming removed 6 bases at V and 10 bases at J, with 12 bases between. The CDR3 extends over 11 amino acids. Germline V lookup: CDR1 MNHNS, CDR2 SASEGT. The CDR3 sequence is CASSEGYGAFF. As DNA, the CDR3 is TGTGCCAGCAGCGAGGGGTACGGAGCTTTCTTT.

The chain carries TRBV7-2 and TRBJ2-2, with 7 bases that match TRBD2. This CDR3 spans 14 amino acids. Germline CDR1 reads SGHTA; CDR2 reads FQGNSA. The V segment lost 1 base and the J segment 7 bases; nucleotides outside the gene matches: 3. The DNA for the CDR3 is TGTGCCAGCAGCTTAGTGGCTAGCGGCGGGGAGCTGTTTTTT. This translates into CASSLVASGGELFF.

As DNA, the CDR3 is TGCAGTGCTAGTCTCCGGGGTGGCCCAGATACGCAGTATTTT. Translated: CSASLRGGPDTQYF. The rearrangement joins TRBV20-1 to TRBJ2-3, with a tentative D call TRBD2 (5 bases). The germline gives CDR1 DFQATT, CDR2 SNEGSKA (reference sequence). CDR3 size: 14 residues. The ends were cut back, 3 bases at V and 4 bases at J, with 14 bases in the middle.

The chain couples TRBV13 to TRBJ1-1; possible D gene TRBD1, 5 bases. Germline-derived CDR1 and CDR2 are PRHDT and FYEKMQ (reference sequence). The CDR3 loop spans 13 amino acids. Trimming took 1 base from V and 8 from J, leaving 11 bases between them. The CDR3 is CASSLVTGAEAFF. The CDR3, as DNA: TGTGCCAGCAGCTTAGTCACAGGCGCCGAAGCTTTCTTT.

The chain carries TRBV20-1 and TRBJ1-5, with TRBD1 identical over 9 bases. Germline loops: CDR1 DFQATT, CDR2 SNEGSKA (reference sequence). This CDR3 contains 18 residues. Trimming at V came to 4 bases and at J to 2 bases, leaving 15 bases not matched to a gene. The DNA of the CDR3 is TGCAGTGCTAACCTATACAGGGGGCCCGGGGGAGGCAATCAGCCCCAGCATTTT. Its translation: CSANLYRGPGGGNQPQHF.

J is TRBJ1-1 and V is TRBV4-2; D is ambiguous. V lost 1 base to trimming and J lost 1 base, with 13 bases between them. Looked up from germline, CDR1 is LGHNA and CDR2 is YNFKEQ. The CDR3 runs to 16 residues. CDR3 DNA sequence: TGTGCCAGCAGCCAAGGTCATACATCGGAGAACACTGAAGCTTTCTTT. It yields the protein CASSQGHTSENTEAFF.

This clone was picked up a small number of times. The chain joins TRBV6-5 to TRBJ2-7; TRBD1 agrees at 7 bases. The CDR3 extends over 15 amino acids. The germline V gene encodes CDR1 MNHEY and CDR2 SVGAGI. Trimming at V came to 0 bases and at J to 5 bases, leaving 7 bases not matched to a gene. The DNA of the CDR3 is TGTGCCAGCAGTTACTCCCCCGACAGGGACCACGAGCAGTACTTC. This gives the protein CASSYSPDRDHEQYF.

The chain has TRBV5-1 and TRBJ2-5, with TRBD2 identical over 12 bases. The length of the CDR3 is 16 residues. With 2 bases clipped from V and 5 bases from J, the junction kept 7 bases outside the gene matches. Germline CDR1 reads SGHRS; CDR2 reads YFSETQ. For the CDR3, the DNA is TGCGCCAGCAGCTTACGGCTAGCGGGAGGGGCGGAGACCCAGTACTTC. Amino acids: CASSLRLAGGAETQYF.

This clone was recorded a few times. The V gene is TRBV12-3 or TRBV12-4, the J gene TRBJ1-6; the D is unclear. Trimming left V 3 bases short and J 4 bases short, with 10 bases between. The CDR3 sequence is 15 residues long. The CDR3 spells CASSFAGTYNSPLHF. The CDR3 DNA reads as TGTGCCAGCAGTTTCGCAGGCACTTATAATTCACCCCTCCACTTT.

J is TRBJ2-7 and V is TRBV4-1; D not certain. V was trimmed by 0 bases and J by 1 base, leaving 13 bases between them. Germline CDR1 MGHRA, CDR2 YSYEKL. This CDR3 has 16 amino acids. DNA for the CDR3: TGCGCCAGCAGCCAAGATAGGAGCGAAGGGTCCTACGAGCAGTACTTC. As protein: CASSQDRSEGSYEQYF.

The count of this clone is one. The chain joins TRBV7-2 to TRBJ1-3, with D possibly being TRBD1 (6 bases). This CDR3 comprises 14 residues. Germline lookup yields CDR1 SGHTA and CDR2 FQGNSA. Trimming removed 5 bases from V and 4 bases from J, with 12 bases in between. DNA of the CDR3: TGTGCCAGCAGCGACAGGCTGCGAGGAAACACCATATATTTT. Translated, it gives CASSDRLRGNTIYF.